This TCR beta chain was profiled in a study of cytomegalovirus exposure and HLA in healthy donors. The CDR3 loop spans 14 amino acids. Germline V gives CDR1 MNHEY, CDR2 SVGAGI. V lost 6 bases, J lost 6 bases, and 15 bases lay in between. PCR was performed using 60 Vbeta and 13 Jbeta primers. Profiled with immunoSEQ multiplex PCR; TCRdb holds only in-frame clones, not every one. The repertoire holds around 180,000 clones, around 79% seen once, with about 1.6% in the top ten. The source material was PBMCs. The V and J genes are TRBV6-5 and TRBJ1-3; D is uncertain. This TCR was recovered from a woman aged 50 to 60 in good health and CMV-seronegative. CDR3 bases: TGTGCCAGCAGGGTGGGTGGCGGTGAAAACACCATATATTTT. Amino acids: CASRVGGGENTIYF.